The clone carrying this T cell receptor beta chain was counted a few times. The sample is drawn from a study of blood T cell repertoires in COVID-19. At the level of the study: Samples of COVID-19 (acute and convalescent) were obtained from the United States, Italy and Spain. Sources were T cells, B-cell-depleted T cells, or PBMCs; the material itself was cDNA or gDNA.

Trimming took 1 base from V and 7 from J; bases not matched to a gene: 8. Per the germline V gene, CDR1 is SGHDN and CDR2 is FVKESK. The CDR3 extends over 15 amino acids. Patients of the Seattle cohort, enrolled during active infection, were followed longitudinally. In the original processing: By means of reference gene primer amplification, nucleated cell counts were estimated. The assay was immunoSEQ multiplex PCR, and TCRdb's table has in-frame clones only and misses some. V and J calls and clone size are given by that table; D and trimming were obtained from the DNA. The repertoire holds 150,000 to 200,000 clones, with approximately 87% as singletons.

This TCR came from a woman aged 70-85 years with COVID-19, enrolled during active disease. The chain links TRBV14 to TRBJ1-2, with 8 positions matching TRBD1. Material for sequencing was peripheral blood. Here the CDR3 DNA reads TGTGCCAGCAGCCAAGTTCGGCAGGGGGCTGGTGGCTACACCTTC. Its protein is CASSQVRQGAGGYTF.